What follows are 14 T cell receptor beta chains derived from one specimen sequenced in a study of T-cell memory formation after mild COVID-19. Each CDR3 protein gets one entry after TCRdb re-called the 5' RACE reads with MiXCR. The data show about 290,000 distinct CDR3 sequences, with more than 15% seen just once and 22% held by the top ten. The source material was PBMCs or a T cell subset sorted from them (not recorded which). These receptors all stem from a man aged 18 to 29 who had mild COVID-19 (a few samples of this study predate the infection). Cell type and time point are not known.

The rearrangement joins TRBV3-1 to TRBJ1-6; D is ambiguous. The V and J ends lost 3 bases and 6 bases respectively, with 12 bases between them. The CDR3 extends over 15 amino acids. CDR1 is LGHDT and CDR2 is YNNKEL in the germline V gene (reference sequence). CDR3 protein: CASSHNSGSNSPLHF. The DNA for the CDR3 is TGTGCCAGCAGCCATAATTCGGGGAGTAATTCACCCCTCCACTTT.

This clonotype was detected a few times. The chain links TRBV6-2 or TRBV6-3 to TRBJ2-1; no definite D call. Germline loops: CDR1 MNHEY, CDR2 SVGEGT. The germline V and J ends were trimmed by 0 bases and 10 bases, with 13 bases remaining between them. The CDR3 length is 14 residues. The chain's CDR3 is CASSYSPLRKEQFF. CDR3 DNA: TGTGCCAGCAGTTACTCCCCGCTTAGGAAGGAGCAGTTCTTC.

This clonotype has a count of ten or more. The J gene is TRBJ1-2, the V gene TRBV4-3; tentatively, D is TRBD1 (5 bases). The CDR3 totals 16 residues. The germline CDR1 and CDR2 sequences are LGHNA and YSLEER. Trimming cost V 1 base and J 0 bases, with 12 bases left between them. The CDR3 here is CASSQGDAASNYGYTF. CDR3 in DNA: TGCGCCAGCAGCCAAGGGGACGCAGCCTCTAACTATGGCTACACCTTC.

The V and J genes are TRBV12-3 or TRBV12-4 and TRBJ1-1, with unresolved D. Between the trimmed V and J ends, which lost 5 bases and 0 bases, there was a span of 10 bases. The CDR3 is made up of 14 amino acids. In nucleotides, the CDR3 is TGTGCCAGCAGTGGCCAACAGATGAACACTGAAGCTTTCTTT. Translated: CASSGQQMNTEAFF.

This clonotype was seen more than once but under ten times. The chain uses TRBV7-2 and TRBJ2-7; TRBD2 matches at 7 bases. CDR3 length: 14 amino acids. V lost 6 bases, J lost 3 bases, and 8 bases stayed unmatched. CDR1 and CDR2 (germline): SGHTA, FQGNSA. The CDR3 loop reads CASSPQSGDYEQYV. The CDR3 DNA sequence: TGTGCCAGCAGTCCTCAAAGCGGGGACTACGAGCAGTACGTC.

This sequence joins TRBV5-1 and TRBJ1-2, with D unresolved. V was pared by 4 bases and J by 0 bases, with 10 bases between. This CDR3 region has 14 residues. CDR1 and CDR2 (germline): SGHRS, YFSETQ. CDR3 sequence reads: CASSGPETNYGYTF. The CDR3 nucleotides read TGCGCCAGCAGCGGCCCGGAGACTAACTATGGCTACACCTTC.

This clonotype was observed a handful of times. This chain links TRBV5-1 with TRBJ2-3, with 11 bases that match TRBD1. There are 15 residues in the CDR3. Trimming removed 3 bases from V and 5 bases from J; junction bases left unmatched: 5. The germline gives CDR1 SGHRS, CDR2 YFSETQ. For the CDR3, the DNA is TGCGCCAGCAGCTCGGACAGGGGGCGGGTAGATACGCAGTATTTT. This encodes CASSSDRGRVDTQYF.

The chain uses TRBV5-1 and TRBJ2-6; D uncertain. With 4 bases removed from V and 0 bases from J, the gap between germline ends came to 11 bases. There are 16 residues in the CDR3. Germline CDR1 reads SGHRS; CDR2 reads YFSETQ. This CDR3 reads CASSPPHRSGANVLTF. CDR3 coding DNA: TGCGCCAGCAGCCCTCCACACCGCTCTGGGGCCAACGTCCTGACTTTC.

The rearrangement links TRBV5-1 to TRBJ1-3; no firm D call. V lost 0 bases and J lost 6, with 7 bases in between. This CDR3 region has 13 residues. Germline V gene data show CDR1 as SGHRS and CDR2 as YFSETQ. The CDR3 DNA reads TGCGCCAGCAGCTTGGAAACGCAAAACACCATATATTTT. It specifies CASSLETQNTIYF.

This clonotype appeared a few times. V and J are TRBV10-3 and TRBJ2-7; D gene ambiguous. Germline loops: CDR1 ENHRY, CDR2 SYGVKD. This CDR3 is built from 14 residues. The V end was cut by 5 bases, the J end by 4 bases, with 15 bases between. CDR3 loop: CAISNPGQAYEQYF. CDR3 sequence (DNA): TGTGCCATCAGTAACCCCGGCCAGGCTTACGAGCAGTACTTC.

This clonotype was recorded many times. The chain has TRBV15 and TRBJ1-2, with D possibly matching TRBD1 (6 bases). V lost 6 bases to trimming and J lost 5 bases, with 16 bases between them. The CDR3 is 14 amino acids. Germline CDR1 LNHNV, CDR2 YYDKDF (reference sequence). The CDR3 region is CATRTVTGNYGYTF. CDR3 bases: TGTGCCACCAGGACGGTGACAGGCAATTATGGCTACACCTTC.

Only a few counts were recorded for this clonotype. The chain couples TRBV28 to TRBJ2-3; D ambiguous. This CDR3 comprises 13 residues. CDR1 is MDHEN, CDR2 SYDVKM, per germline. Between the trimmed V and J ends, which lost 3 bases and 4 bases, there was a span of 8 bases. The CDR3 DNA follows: TGTGCCAGCAGTTTCAGTCGGGCAGATACGCAGTATTTT. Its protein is CASSFSRADTQYF.

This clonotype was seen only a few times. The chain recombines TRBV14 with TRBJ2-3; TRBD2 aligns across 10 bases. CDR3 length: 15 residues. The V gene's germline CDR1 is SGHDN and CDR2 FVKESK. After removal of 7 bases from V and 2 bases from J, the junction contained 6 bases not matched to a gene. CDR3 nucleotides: TGTGCCAGCAACCCTAGCGGGGGAACCACAGATACGCAGTATTTT. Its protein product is CASNPSGGTTDTQYF.

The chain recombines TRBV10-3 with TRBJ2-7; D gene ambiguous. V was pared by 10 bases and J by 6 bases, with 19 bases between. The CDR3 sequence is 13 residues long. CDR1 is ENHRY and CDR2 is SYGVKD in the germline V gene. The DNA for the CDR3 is TGTGCCACTCAACCCTCTGGAAGCCGCGAGCAGTACGTC. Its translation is CATQPSGSREQYV.